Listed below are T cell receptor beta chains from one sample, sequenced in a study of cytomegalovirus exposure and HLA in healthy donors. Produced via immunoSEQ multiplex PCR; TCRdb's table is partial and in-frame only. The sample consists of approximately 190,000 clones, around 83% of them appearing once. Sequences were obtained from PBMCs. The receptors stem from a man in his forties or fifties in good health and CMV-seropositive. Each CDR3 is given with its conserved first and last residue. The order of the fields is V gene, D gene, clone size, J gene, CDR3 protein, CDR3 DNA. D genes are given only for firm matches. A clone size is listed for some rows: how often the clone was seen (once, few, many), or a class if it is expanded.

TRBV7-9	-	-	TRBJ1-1	CASSPTGRQAADEAFF	TGTGCCAGCAGCCCGACGGGGAGACAAGCCGCTGATGAAGCTTTCTTT
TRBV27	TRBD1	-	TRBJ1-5	CASSSRQGRKEGQPQHF	TGTGCCAGCAGTTCTAGACAGGGTAGGAAGGAGGGTCAGCCCCAGCATTTT
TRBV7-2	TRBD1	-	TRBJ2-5	CASSLQGAGETQYF	TGTGCCAGCAGCTTACAGGGGGCTGGGGAGACCCAGTACTTC
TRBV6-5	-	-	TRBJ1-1	CASSYRGQTEAFF	TGTGCCAGCAGTTACCGTGGGCAGACTGAAGCTTTCTTT
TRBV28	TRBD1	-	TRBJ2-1	CASNRVRTGVHEQFF	TGTGCCAGCAACCGTGTCAGGACAGGGGTCCATGAGCAGTTCTTC
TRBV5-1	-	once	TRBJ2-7	CASSLGERVACQYF	TGCGCCAGCAGCTTGGGTGAGCGCGTAGCCTGCCAGTACTTC
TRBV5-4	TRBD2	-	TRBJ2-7	CASSWKGTSGREEQYF	TGTGCCAGCAGCTGGAAAGGGACTAGCGGGAGGGAGGAACAGTACTTC
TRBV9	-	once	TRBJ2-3	CASSAITDTQYF	TGTGCCAGCAGCGCTATCACAGATACGCAGTATTTT
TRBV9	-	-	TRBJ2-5	CASSVRPGIQETQYF	TGTGCCAGCAGCGTACGGCCAGGGATTCAAGAGACCCAGTACTTC
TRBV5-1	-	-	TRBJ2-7	CASSRTGDEQYF	TGCGCCAGCAGCCGCACGGGGGACGAGCAGTACTTC
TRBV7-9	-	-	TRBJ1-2	CASSDNRVHYTF	TGTGCCAGCAGCGACAACAGGGTGCACTACACCTTC
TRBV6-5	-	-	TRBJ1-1	CASSYGGLMNTEAFF	TGTGCCAGCAGTTACGGGGGACTTATGAACACTGAAGCTTTCTTT
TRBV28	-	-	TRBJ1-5	CASSLLWGVNQPQHF	TGTGCCAGCAGTCTCCTATGGGGGGTCAATCAGCCCCAGCATTTT
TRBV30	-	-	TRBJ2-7	CAWSVLAGSVSEQYF	TGTGCCTGGAGTGTACTAGCAGGCTCCGTTTCGGAGCAGTACTTC
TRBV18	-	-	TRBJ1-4	CASSSTRVEKLFF	TGTGCCAGCTCATCCACCAGGGTCGAAAAACTGTTTTTT
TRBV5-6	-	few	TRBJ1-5	CASSLRQAIPSNQPQHF	TGTGCCAGCAGCTTGCGACAAGCTATCCCTAGCAATCAGCCCCAGCATTTT
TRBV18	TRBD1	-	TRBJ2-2	CASSPGQSNTGELFF	TGTGCCAGCTCACCGGGACAGTCGAACACCGGGGAGCTGTTTTTT
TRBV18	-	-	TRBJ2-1	CASSPIGGEIEQFF	TGTGCCAGCTCCCCGATAGGGGGAGAAATTGAGCAGTTCTTC
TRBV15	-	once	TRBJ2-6	CATSRDQGLPGANVLTF	TGTGCCACCAGCAGAGATCAGGGTCTGCCTGGGGCCAACGTCCTGACTTTC
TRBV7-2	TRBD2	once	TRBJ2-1	CASSLKSQLAGGPFAAYLF	TGTGCCAGCAGCTTAAAGTCCCAACTAGCGGGAGGGCCCTTCGCTGCGTATCTCTTC
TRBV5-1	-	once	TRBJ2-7	CASSFETPPYEQYF	TGCGCCAGCAGCTTCGAGACTCCACCCTACGAGCAGTACTTC
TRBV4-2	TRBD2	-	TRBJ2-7	CASSQDRGGTSGTYEQYF	TGTGCCAGCAGCCAAGATCGGGGGGGGACTAGCGGCACCTACGAGCAGTACTTC
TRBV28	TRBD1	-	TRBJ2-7	CASSWTGTGLSYEQYF	TGTGCCAGCAGTTGGACCGGGACAGGACTTTCCTACGAGCAGTACTTC